This T cell receptor beta chain came from a study of regulatory T cells in long-lasting Graves disease. Study-wide results and caveats: Favored usage of TRBV28, TRBJ1-2 and TRBJ2-5 was recorded in persistent disease. Persistent Graves' cases showed lower TCR diversity than newly diagnosed cases.

Time point of the sample: newly diagnosed GD, antithyroid drugs for less than 3 months. The authors made the TCR library using RNA they extracted from PBMCs. American Thyroid Association guidelines defined Graves' disease diagnosis. The sample holds many counts of this clonotype. Its antigen remains unknown. The V end was cut by 1 base, the J end by 4 bases, with 13 bases between. CDR1 is LGHDT and CDR2 is YNNKEL in the germline V gene (reference sequence). The CDR3 totals 15 residues. Building of the TCR beta libraries involved iRepertoire HTBI primers and Arm-PCR of CDR3 regions. TCRdb called the multiplex PCR reads again in MiXCR, with one record for every CDR3 protein. Among around 500,000 distinct CDR3 sequences listed, about 16% were seen once. The same specimen was also included in a second study, on T cells in Graves' hyperthyroidism and ophthalmopathy. Turning to that study: Primed by the HTBI set, a first-round RT-PCR was run on the TCR CDR3.

The chain recombines TRBV3-1 with TRBJ1-1, with D possibly TRBD1 on 5 matching bases. Sequencing used peripheral blood mononuclear cells (PBMCs), obtained at new diagnosis, from a patient treated with antithyroid drugs. The TCR comes from a woman aged 35-65 years with Graves disease. CDR3 DNA: TGTGCCAGCAGCCAAGGTGGGGGGATGGGCACTGAAGCTTTCTTT. It is translated as CASSQGGGMGTEAFF.